This TCR beta chain was profiled in a study of blood T cell repertoires in COVID-19. The protocol was immunoSEQ multiplex PCR, while the TCRdb copy is restricted to in-frame clones and leaves out a portion. The repertoire holds roughly 180,000 clones, 75% to 80% seen once, with approximately 9% in the top ten. This CDR3 has 11 amino acids. Germline V gene lookup returns CDR1 SEHNR and CDR2 FQNEAQ (reference sequence). With 6 bases clipped from V and 8 bases from J, the junction kept 0 bases outside the gene matches. The gene calls are TRBV7-9 and TRBJ2-1, with 8 bases aligning to TRBD1. Specimen: peripheral blood. The sequence was collected from a woman in her 50s with active or convalescent COVID-19. Here the CDR3 reads CASRQGDEQFF. CDR3 DNA: TGTGCCAGCAGACAGGGGGATGAGCAGTTCTTC.